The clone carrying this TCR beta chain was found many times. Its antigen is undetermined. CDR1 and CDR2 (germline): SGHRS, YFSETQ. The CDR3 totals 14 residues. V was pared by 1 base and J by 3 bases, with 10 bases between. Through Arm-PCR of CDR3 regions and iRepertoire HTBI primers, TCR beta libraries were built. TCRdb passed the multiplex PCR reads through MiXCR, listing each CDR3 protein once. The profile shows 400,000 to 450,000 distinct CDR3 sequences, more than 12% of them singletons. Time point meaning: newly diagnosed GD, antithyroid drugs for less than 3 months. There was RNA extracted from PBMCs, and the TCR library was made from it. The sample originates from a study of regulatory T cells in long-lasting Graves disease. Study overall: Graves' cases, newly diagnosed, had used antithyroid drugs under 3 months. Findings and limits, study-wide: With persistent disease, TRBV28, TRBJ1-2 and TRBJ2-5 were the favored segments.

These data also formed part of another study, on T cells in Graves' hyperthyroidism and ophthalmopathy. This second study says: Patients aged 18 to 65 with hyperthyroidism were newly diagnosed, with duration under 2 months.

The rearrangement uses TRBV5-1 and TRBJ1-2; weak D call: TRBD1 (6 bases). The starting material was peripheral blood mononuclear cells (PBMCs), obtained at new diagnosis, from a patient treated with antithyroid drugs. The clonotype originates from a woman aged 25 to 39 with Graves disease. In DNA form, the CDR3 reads TGCGCCAGCAGCTTGACAGGGATGGACTATGGCTACACCTTC. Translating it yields CASSLTGMDYGYTF.